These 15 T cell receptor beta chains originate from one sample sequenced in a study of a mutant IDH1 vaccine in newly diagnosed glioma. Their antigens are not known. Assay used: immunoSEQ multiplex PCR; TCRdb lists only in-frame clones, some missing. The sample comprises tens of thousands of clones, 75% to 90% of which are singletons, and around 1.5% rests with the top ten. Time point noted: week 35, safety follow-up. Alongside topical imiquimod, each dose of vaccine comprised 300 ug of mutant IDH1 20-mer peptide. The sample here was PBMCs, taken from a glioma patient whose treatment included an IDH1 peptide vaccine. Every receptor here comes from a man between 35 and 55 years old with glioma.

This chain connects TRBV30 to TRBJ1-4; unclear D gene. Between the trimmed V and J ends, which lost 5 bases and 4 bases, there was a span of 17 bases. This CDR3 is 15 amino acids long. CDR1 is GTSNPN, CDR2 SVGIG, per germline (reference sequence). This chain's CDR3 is CAWGRGPLSNEKLFF. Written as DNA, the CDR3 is TGTGCCTGGGGCCGAGGACCGCTGAGTAATGAAAAACTGTTTTTT.

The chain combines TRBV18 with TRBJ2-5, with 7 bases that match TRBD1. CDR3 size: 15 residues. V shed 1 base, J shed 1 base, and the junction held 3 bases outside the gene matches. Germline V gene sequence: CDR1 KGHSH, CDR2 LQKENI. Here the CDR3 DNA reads TGTGCCAGCTCACCACGGAAGGGGGCCCAAGAGACCCAGTACTTC. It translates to CASSPRKGAQETQYF.

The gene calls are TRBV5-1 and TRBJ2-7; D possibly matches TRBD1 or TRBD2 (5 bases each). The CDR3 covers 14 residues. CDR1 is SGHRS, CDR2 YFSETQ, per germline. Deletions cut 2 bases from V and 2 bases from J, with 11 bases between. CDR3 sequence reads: CASSFRDGTYEQYF. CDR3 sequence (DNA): TGCGCCAGCAGCTTCCGGGACGGGACCTACGAGCAGTACTTC.

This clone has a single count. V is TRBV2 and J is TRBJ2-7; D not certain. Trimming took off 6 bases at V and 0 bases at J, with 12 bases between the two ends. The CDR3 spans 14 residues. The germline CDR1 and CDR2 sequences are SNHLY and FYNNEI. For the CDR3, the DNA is TGTGCCAGCAGGGCAACTCCCGGCTCCTACGAGCAGTACTTC. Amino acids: CASRATPGSYEQYF.

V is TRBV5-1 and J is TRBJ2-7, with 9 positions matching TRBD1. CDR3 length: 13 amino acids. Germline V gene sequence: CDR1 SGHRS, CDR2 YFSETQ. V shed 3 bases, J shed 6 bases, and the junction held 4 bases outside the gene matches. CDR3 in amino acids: CASSWGQGIEQYF. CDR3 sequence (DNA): TGCGCCAGCAGCTGGGGACAGGGCATCGAGCAGTACTTC.

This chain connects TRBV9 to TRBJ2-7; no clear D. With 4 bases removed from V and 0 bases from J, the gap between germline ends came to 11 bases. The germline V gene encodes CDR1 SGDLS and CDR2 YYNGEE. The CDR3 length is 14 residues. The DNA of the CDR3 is TGTGCCAGCAGCCCCCGACTTTTCTCCTACGAGCAGTACTTC. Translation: CASSPRLFSYEQYF. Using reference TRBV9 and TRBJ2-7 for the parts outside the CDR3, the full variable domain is DSGVTQTPKHLITATGQRVTLRCSPRSGDLSVYWYQQSLDQGLQFLIQYYNGEERAKGNILERFSAQQFPDLHSELNLSSLELGDSALYFCASSPRLFSYEQYFGPGTRLTVT.

CDR3: CASSVGGNPAEAFF. In DNA, the CDR3 is TGTGCCAGCAGCGTGGGGGGAAACCCAGCTGAAGCTTTCTTT. This chain connects TRBV9 to TRBJ1-1; a possible D gene is TRBD1 (5 bases). The germline gives CDR1 SGDLS, CDR2 YYNGEE. V lost 2 bases and J lost 6, with 14 bases in between. CDR3 size: 14 residues.

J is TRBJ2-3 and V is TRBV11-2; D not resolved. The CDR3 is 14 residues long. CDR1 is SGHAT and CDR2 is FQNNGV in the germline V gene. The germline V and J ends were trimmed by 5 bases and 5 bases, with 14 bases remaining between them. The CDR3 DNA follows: TGTGCCAGCAGCCACTACGCCGAAGAAGATACGCAGTATTTT. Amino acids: CASSHYAEEDTQYF.

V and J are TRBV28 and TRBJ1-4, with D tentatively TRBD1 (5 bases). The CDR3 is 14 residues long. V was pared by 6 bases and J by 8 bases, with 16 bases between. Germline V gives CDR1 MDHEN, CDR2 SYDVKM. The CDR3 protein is CASRATGLQEKLFF. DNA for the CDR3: TGTGCCAGCAGGGCCACGGGACTCCAGGAAAAACTGTTTTTT.

CDR3 protein: CASSGSRAQYF. The CDR3 region has the DNA TGTGCCAGCAGTGGTTCCAGGGCCCAGTACTTC. The rearrangement links TRBV28 to TRBJ2-5, with a possible D match to TRBD1 (5 bases). Trimming removed 5 bases at V and 9 bases at J, with 10 bases between. Germline-derived CDR1 and CDR2 are MDHEN and SYDVKM. This CDR3 region has 11 residues.

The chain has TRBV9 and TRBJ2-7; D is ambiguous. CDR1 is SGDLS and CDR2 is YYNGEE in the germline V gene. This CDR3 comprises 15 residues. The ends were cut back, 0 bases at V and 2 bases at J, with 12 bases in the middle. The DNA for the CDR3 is TGTGCCAGCAGCGTAGCTACTGGGGTCACCTACGAGCAGTACTTC. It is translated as CASSVATGVTYEQYF.

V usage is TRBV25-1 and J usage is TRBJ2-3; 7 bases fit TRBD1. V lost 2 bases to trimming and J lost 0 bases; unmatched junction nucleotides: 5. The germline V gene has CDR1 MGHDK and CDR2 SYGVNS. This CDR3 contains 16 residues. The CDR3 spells CASSEGYRGSTDTQYF. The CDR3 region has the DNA TGTGCCAGCAGTGAAGGGTACAGGGGCAGCACAGATACGCAGTATTTT.

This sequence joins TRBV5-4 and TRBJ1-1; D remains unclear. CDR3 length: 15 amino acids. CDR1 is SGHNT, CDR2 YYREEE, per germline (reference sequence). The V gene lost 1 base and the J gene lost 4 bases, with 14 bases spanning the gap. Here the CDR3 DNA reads TGTGCCAGCAGCTTGAGCGGTTTAAGTGGCACTGAAGCTTTCTTT. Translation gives CASSLSGLSGTEAFF.

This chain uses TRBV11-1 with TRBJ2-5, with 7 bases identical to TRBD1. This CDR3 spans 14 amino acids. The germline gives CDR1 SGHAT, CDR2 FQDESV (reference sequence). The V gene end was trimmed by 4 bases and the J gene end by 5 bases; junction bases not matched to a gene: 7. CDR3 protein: CASSSLQGKETQYF. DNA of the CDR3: TGTGCCAGCAGCTCCCTACAGGGGAAGGAGACCCAGTACTTC. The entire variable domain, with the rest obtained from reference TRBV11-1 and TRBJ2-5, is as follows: EAEVAQSPRYKITEKSQAVAFWCDPISGHATLYWYRQILGQGPELLVQFQDESVVDDSQLPKDRFSAERLKGVDSTLKIQPAELGDSAMYLCASSSLQGKETQYFGPGTRLLVL.

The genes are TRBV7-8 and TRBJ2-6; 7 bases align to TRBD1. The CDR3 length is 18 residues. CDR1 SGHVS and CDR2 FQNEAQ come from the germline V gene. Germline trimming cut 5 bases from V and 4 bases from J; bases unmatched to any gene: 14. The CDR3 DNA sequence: TGTGCCAGCAGCGGTTCGACAGGGAACTTACTAGGGGCCAACGTCCTGACTTTC. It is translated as CASSGSTGNLLGANVLTF.